A selection of T cell receptor beta chains follows, all from one sample in a study of blood T cell repertoires in COVID-19. Assay used: immunoSEQ multiplex PCR; TCRdb lists only in-frame clones, some missing. The sample holds roughly 120,000 clones, around four fifths seen once. The sequenced sample was peripheral blood. All receptors come from a woman in her thirties or forties with acute or convalescent COVID-19. The CDR3 runs from the conserved cysteine through the conserved F or W. D genes are given only for firm matches. Expanded clones get a size class; other rows say once, few or many, or leave the size out.

cdr3_nt: TGTGCCAGCAGCTTGGGGGCTGACACCGGGGAGCTGTTTTTT; cdr3_aa: CASSLGADTGELFF; d_call: .; v_call: TRBV5-4; j_call: TRBJ2-2; clone_size: .
cdr3_nt: TGCGCCAGCAGCTCACAGGGGACCTTCACTGAAGCTTTCTTT; cdr3_aa: CASSSQGTFTEAFF; d_call: TRBD1; v_call: TRBV5-1; j_call: TRBJ1-1; clone_size: .
cdr3_nt: TGTGCCAGCAGCACGTTCCAGGGTTCACCCCTCCACTTT; cdr3_aa: CASSTFQGSPLHF; d_call: .; v_call: TRBV25-1; j_call: TRBJ1-6; clone_size: .
cdr3_nt: TGCGCCAGCAGTGAAGCCGGGACTAGCGGGGGGGCCGGCCACGAGCAGTACTTC; cdr3_aa: CASSEAGTSGGAGHEQYF; d_call: TRBD2; v_call: TRBV5-1; j_call: TRBJ2-7; clone_size: .
cdr3_nt: TGTGCCACTACTCGGGGCAATGAGCAGTTCTTC; cdr3_aa: CATTRGNEQFF; d_call: .; v_call: TRBV10-3; j_call: TRBJ2-1; clone_size: .
cdr3_nt: TGTGCCAGCAGCCTCTTAAGCGGGGGACCCTACAATGAGCAGTTCTTC; cdr3_aa: CASSLLSGGPYNEQFF; d_call: TRBD2; v_call: TRBV3-1/TRBV3-2; j_call: TRBJ2-1; clone_size: .
cdr3_nt: TGCGCCAGCAGCCCACAGGGTAGCTCCTACGAGCAGTACTTC; cdr3_aa: CASSPQGSSYEQYF; d_call: .; v_call: TRBV5-1; j_call: TRBJ2-7; clone_size: .
cdr3_nt: TGTGCCTGGGACAGGGGAACGAACTATGGCTACACCTTC; cdr3_aa: CAWDRGTNYGYTF; d_call: TRBD1; v_call: TRBV30; j_call: TRBJ1-2; clone_size: .
cdr3_nt: TGTGCCAGCAGGATAATTCCCGGGGGCGAGCAGTACTTC; cdr3_aa: CASRIIPGGEQYF; d_call: .; v_call: TRBV2; j_call: TRBJ2-7; clone_size: .
cdr3_nt: TGCGCCAGCAGCTTGGGTGGGACTAGCGGAATTGAGCAGTTCTTC; cdr3_aa: CASSLGGTSGIEQFF; d_call: TRBD2; v_call: TRBV5-1; j_call: TRBJ2-1; clone_size: .
cdr3_nt: TGTGCCAGCAGCGCGGCGGGTGGAGAACGCTATGGCTACACCTTC; cdr3_aa: CASSAAGGERYGYTF; d_call: .; v_call: TRBV9; j_call: TRBJ1-2; clone_size: once
cdr3_nt: TGCGCCAGCAGCTTGTTAGGGGCAGGGGGCATGAATGAGCAGTTCTTC; cdr3_aa: CASSLLGAGGMNEQFF; d_call: TRBD1; v_call: TRBV5-1; j_call: TRBJ2-1; clone_size: few
cdr3_nt: TGTGCCAGCAGTTTCCCCAACCAGGGGGCGGAAAAACTGTTTTTT; cdr3_aa: CASSFPNQGAEKLFF; d_call: TRBD1; v_call: TRBV28; j_call: TRBJ1-4; clone_size: .
cdr3_nt: TGTGCCAGCAGCCAATCTAACAGGGCTGGCTACACCTTC; cdr3_aa: CASSQSNRAGYTF; d_call: .; v_call: TRBV7-2; j_call: TRBJ1-2; clone_size: .
cdr3_nt: TGTGCCAGCAGTTTAACCGGAGTTGAAGCTTTCTTT; cdr3_aa: CASSLTGVEAFF; d_call: .; v_call: TRBV6-5; j_call: TRBJ1-1; clone_size: .
cdr3_nt: TGTGCCAGCAGCCCAGCGGTGGCTAGCGGGGGGGCAGATACGCAGTATTTT; cdr3_aa: CASSPAVASGGADTQYF; d_call: TRBD2; v_call: TRBV11-2; j_call: TRBJ2-3; clone_size: .
cdr3_nt: TGTGCCAGTACCCCTACACCTACTAGAGCCGAAAAACTGTTTTTT; cdr3_aa: CASTPTPTRAEKLFF; d_call: .; v_call: TRBV19; j_call: TRBJ1-4; clone_size: once
cdr3_nt: TGTGCCAGCAGCGCCCAAACCGGGACAAACTCCTACGAGCAGTACTTC; cdr3_aa: CASSAQTGTNSYEQYF; d_call: .; v_call: TRBV7-9; j_call: TRBJ2-7; clone_size: .
cdr3_nt: TGTGCCAGCAGTAAGGCTAGCGGGGGGCTATACAATGAGCAGTTCTTC; cdr3_aa: CASSKASGGLYNEQFF; d_call: TRBD2; v_call: TRBV27; j_call: TRBJ2-1; clone_size: .
cdr3_nt: TGTGCCAGCTCACCAGACAGCTCTGGAAACACCATATATTTT; cdr3_aa: CASSPDSSGNTIYF; d_call: .; v_call: TRBV18; j_call: TRBJ1-3; clone_size: .
cdr3_nt: TGTGCCAGCACCCCAGGGGGACGGTCAAACACTGAAGCTTTCTTT; cdr3_aa: CASTPGGRSNTEAFF; d_call: TRBD1; v_call: TRBV7-8; j_call: TRBJ1-1; clone_size: .
cdr3_nt: TGTGCCAGCAGTTCAGGGGAAGAGGATGGCTACACCTTC; cdr3_aa: CASSSGEEDGYTF; d_call: .; v_call: TRBV6-5; j_call: TRBJ1-2; clone_size: .
cdr3_nt: TGTGCCTGGAGTCATCCGGGACAGGGAAACTATGGCTACACCTTC; cdr3_aa: CAWSHPGQGNYGYTF; d_call: TRBD1; v_call: TRBV30; j_call: TRBJ1-2; clone_size: .
cdr3_nt: TGTGCCAGCAGCCGTAGCGGGGGCTACAATGAGCAGTTCTTC; cdr3_aa: CASSRSGGYNEQFF; d_call: TRBD2; v_call: TRBV7-3; j_call: TRBJ2-1; clone_size: .
cdr3_nt: TGTGCCAGCAGCCAAGTAGTAACAGATACGCAGTATTTT; cdr3_aa: CASSQVVTDTQYF; d_call: .; v_call: TRBV3-1/TRBV3-2; j_call: TRBJ2-3; clone_size: .
cdr3_nt: TGTGCCACCAGTGATTTTCCAGGCCCGCAGTATTTT; cdr3_aa: CATSDFPGPQYF; d_call: .; v_call: TRBV24-1; j_call: TRBJ2-3; clone_size: .
cdr3_nt: TGTGCCAGCAGCTTAGGTCGGGGCACAGATACGCAGTATTTT; cdr3_aa: CASSLGRGTDTQYF; d_call: .; v_call: TRBV7-2; j_call: TRBJ2-3; clone_size: .
cdr3_nt: TGTGCCAGCAGCGCACAGGGGGCCGGGTATGGCTACACCTTC; cdr3_aa: CASSAQGAGYGYTF; d_call: TRBD1; v_call: TRBV6-5; j_call: TRBJ1-2; clone_size: .
cdr3_nt: TGTGCCAGCAGTCGACAGGGTTGGGGCTATGGCTACACCTTC; cdr3_aa: CASSRQGWGYGYTF; d_call: TRBD1; v_call: TRBV27; j_call: TRBJ1-2; clone_size: .
cdr3_nt: TGTGCCTGGAGTGGGACAGGACCCGGCACAGATACGCAGTATTTT; cdr3_aa: CAWSGTGPGTDTQYF; d_call: TRBD1; v_call: TRBV30; j_call: TRBJ2-3; clone_size: .
cdr3_nt: TGTGCCAGTAGTATCCGACAGGGAATAGATGGCTACACCTTC; cdr3_aa: CASSIRQGIDGYTF; d_call: TRBD1; v_call: TRBV19; j_call: TRBJ1-2; clone_size: .
cdr3_nt: TGTGCCAGCAGCCAAAGCCGGGTTGGGAATCAGCCCCAGCATTTT; cdr3_aa: CASSQSRVGNQPQHF; d_call: .; v_call: TRBV16; j_call: TRBJ1-5; clone_size: .
cdr3_nt: TGTGCCAGCAGCCGGGACATTTCCTACGAGCAGTACTTC; cdr3_aa: CASSRDISYEQYF; d_call: .; v_call: TRBV2; j_call: TRBJ2-7; clone_size: few
cdr3_nt: TGTGCCAGCAGAGCAGGGGGCTCCGATCTCTATGGCTACACCTTC; cdr3_aa: CASRAGGSDLYGYTF; d_call: TRBD1; v_call: TRBV6-5; j_call: TRBJ1-2; clone_size: .
cdr3_nt: TGTGCCAGTATTCGGGGGGCCACAGATACGCAGTATTTT; cdr3_aa: CASIRGATDTQYF; d_call: .; v_call: TRBV2; j_call: TRBJ2-3; clone_size: once
cdr3_nt: TGCGCCAGCAGCCCGGGACTCCGAGAGACCCAGTACTTC; cdr3_aa: CASSPGLRETQYF; d_call: .; v_call: TRBV5-1; j_call: TRBJ2-5; clone_size: .
cdr3_nt: TGTGCCAGCAGCCTAGGACTAGCGGGGGGCGTTGAGCAGTTCTTC; cdr3_aa: CASSLGLAGGVEQFF; d_call: TRBD2; v_call: TRBV14; j_call: TRBJ2-1; clone_size: few
cdr3_nt: TGTGCCAGCAGTTTTGGTCGGGGAACTGAAGCTTTCTTT; cdr3_aa: CASSFGRGTEAFF; d_call: .; v_call: TRBV12-3/TRBV12-4; j_call: TRBJ1-1; clone_size: .
cdr3_nt: TGTGCCAGCAGCTTAGACCATGAAGCTTTCTTT; cdr3_aa: CASSLDHEAFF; d_call: .; v_call: TRBV11-2; j_call: TRBJ1-1; clone_size: .
cdr3_nt: TGTGCCAGCAGTCGCGAGGGTTACGAGCAGTACTTC; cdr3_aa: CASSREGYEQYF; d_call: .; v_call: TRBV6-5; j_call: TRBJ2-7; clone_size: few
cdr3_nt: TGTGCCAGCAGTGATGCCGGGACTGATGGTGAAAAACTGTTTTTT; cdr3_aa: CASSDAGTDGEKLFF; d_call: .; v_call: TRBV25-1; j_call: TRBJ1-4; clone_size: .
cdr3_nt: TGTGCCAGCAGCCCCGGGGAGATGAACACTGAAGCTTTCTTT; cdr3_aa: CASSPGEMNTEAFF; d_call: .; v_call: TRBV2; j_call: TRBJ1-1; clone_size: .
cdr3_nt: TGTGCCAGCAGCTTGGAGACTAGCGGGGGCGGATATACGCAGTATTTT; cdr3_aa: CASSLETSGGGYTQYF; d_call: TRBD2; v_call: TRBV5-4; j_call: TRBJ2-3; clone_size: .
cdr3_nt: TGTGCCAGCAGGAATACACAGATTCACACTGAAGCTTTCTTT; cdr3_aa: CASRNTQIHTEAFF; d_call: .; v_call: TRBV2; j_call: TRBJ1-1; clone_size: .
cdr3_nt: TGTGCCAGCAGTTACTCCGGCAGGGGAGTCATTCAGTACTTC; cdr3_aa: CASSYSGRGVIQYF; d_call: .; v_call: TRBV6-2/TRBV6-3; j_call: TRBJ2-4; clone_size: .